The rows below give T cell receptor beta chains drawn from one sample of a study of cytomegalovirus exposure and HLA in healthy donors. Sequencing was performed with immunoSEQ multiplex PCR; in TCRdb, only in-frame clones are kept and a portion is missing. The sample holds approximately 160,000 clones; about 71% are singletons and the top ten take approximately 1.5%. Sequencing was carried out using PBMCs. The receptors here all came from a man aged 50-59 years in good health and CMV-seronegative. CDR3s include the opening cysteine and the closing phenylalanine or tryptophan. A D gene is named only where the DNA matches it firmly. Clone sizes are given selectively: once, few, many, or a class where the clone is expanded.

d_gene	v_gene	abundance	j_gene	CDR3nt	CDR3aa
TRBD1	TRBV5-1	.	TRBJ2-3	TGCGCCAGCAGCGTGAACAGGGGAGGCACAGATACGCAGTATTTT	CASSVNRGGTDTQYF
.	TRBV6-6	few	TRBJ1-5	TGTGCCAGCAGCTCCGCCCAGGGGTCCTCGCGTCAGCCCCAGCATTTT	CASSSAQGSSRQPQHF
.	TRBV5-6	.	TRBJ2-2	TGTGCCAGCAGTGTTCTGCCGTTGAGCACCGGGGAGCTGTTTTTT	CASSVLPLSTGELFF
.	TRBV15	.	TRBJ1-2	TGTGCCACCAGCAGAGATATGGGGGCAGGGTTGTATGGCTACACCTTC	CATSRDMGAGLYGYTF
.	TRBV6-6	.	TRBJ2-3	TGTGCCAGCAGCCCCCCGTCGGATACGCAGTATTTT	CASSPPSDTQYF
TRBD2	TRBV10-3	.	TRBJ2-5	TGTGCCATCAGTCTAGCGGGGAAGGGGGCGATTCAAGAGACCCAGTACTTC	CAISLAGKGAIQETQYF
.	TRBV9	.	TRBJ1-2	TGTGCCAGCAGCGTAGAACAGGGCGCTAACTATGGCTACACCTTC	CASSVEQGANYGYTF
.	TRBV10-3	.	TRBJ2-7	TGTGCCATCAGTCCGGACACGTCTGGATACGAGCAGTACTTC	CAISPDTSGYEQYF
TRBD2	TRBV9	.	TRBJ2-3	TGTGCCAGCAGCGCCGGGACTAGCGGGGGAATGTTCACAGATACGCAGTATTTT	CASSAGTSGGMFTDTQYF
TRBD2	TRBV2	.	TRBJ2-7	TGTGCCAGCAGTGTTGGACTAGCGGGGGCCGCCTACGAGCAGTACTTC	CASSVGLAGAAYEQYF
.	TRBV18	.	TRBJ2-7	TGTGCCAGCTCACCACGACAGTTCCAGGGCTCCTACGAGCAGTACTTC	CASSPRQFQGSYEQYF
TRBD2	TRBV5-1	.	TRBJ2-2	TGCGCCAGCAGCTCCTGGGGCGGGAGCACCGGGGAGCTGTTTTTT	CASSSWGGSTGELFF
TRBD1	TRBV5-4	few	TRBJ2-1	TGTGCCAGCAGCCAAACAGGGGTGAATGAGCAGTTCTTC	CASSQTGVNEQFF
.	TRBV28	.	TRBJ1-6	TGTGCCAGCAGCAGACAGTATAATTCACCCCTCCACTTT	CASSRQYNSPLHF
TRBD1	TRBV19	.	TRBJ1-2	TGTGCCACATCCGGGACAGGGGGCGTGGACTATGGCTACACCTTC	CATSGTGGVDYGYTF
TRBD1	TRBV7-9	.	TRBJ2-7	TGTGCCAGCAGCTTAGGTCGGACAGGGAACGAGCAGTACTTC	CASSLGRTGNEQYF
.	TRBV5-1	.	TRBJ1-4	TGCGCCAGCAGCCCTGGGGCAGGTAATGAAAAACTGTTTTTT	CASSPGAGNEKLFF
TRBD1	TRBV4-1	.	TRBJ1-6	TGCGCCAGCACCCCAGGGGACAGGGGCAATAATTCACCCCTCCACTTT	CASTPGDRGNNSPLHF
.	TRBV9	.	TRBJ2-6	TGTGCCAGCAGCGCCTCGACGGGGACTGGGGCCAACGTCCTGACTTTC	CASSASTGTGANVLTF
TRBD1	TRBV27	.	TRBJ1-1	TGTGCCAGCAGTTCCCGGGACAGGGTGTTGGCTTTCTTT	CASSSRDRVLAFF
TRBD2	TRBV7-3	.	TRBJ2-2	TGTGCCAGCAGCTTGCTAGCGGGGGTCTTCCCCGGGGAGCTGTTTTTT	CASSLLAGVFPGELFF
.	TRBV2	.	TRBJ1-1	TGTGCCAGCAGTTTATCCCAGGGGCGGACTGAAGCTTTCTTT	CASSLSQGRTEAFF
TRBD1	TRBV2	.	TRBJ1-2	TGTGCCAGCAGTATGGGACAGGGGGACCTCTATGGCTACACCTTC	CASSMGQGDLYGYTF
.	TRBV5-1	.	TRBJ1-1	TGCGCCAGCTGGTTAGACATGAACACTGAAGCTTTCTTT	CASWLDMNTEAFF
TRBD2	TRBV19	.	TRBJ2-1	TGTGCCAGTAGTATTGAGAACGGGGGGGCGATTGAGCAGTTCTTC	CASSIENGGAIEQFF
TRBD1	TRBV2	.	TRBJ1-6	TGTGCCAGCAGCACAGGGGATTCCTATAATTCACCCCTCCACTTT	CASSTGDSYNSPLHF
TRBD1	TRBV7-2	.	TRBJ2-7	TGTGCCAGCAGCATCGACAGGGGGCCCTACGAGCAGTACTTC	CASSIDRGPYEQYF
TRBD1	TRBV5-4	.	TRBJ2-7	TGTGCCAGCAGCCCTGGACAGGGGGCAAACGAGCAGTACTTC	CASSPGQGANEQYF
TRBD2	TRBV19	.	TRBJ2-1	TGTGCCAGTAGTATTGGGACGACTAGCGGGGGGTACAATGAGCAGTTCTTC	CASSIGTTSGGYNEQFF
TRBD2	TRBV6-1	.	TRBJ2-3	TGTGCCAGCAGATTAGCGGGGGGGGATACGCAGTATTTT	CASRLAGGDTQYF
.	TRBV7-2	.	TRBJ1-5	TGTGCCAGCAGATCCCTGGTCTATAGCAATCAGCCCCAGCATTTT	CASRSLVYSNQPQHF
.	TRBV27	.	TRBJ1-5	TGTGCCAGCAGTTTGGTAGGGGGACGCAATCAGCCCCAGCATTTT	CASSLVGGRNQPQHF
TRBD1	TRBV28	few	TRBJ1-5	TGTGCCAGCACTCGGACAGGGGGCAATCAGCCCCAGCATTTT	CASTRTGGNQPQHF